Sequencing of this T cell receptor beta chain was carried out in a study of blood T cell repertoires in COVID-19. Study-wide background: PBMCs, B-cell-depleted T cells, or T cells were the source of the cDNA or gDNA that made up the material.

In the original workflow: From reference gene primer amplification, estimates of nucleated cell counts were derived. Only in-frame clones appear in the TCRdb table, and some are missing; sequencing was by immunoSEQ multiplex PCR. V, J and clone size reflect that table, while D and trimming were determined from the DNA. This sample has 200,000 to 250,000 clones; about 85% occur once, and the top ten carry 10% to 11%. This CDR3 has 15 amino acids. Trimming took off 1 base at V and 2 bases at J, with 12 bases between the two ends. The germline CDR1 and CDR2 sequences are SGHVS and FNYEAQ. The sequence was collected from a man younger than 40 who had recovered from COVID-19. V gene TRBV7-6 combines with J gene TRBJ2-7; D perhaps matches TRBD2 (6 bases). Input material: PBMCs or T cells enriched from blood (not recorded which). This CDR3 reads CASSLETGVAYEQYF. CDR3 nucleotide sequence: TGTGCCAGCAGCTTAGAAACGGGGGTTGCCTACGAGCAGTACTTC.